The clone carrying this TCR beta chain was detected a few times. The antigen remains undetermined. The read ends 3 residues early relative to the CDR3; the germline J gene fills the gap. The sample is drawn from a study of T cell clonality in common variable immunodeficiency. Findings and limits, study-wide: Compared with controls, CVID subjects had fewer shared TCRbeta clones. Fewer deletions and N-nucleotide insertions were reportedly seen in common variable immunodeficiency TCR beta sequences. T cell subpopulation sequencing would be needed to explain CVID clonality.

Aged about 9 to 70 years, CVID subjects averaged roughly 43 years old. Using immunoSEQ multiplex PCR, the repertoire was profiled, and TCRdb retains in-frame clones only, with some absent. Singletons are absent from the sample, which has 30,000 to 40,000 clones. Looked up from germline, CDR1 is SSHAT and CDR2 is FNYEAQ (reference sequence). V shed 1 base and J 2 bases; nucleotides not matched to a gene: 4. The CDR3 has 15 residues. Sequenced input: peripheral blood mononuclear cells. This sequence joins TRBV7-7 and TRBJ2-5; 7 bases map to TRBD2. This clonotype originated in a human donor with common variable immunodeficiency. Incomplete CDR3 DNA: TGTGCCAGCAGCTTAGAGAGCGGGAAGCAAGAGACC. Residues: CASSLESGKQET. The entire CDR3 is CASSLESGKQETQYF.